A single sample gave rise to the 23 T cell receptor beta chains below, sequenced in a study of cytomegalovirus exposure and HLA in healthy donors. TCRdb's table, derived via immunoSEQ multiplex PCR, lists solely in-frame clones and lacks some. The sample holds roughly 110,000 clones, around 90% seen once. Material: PBMCs. The receptors come from a woman aged 18-29 years in good health and CMV-seropositive.

J is TRBJ2-7 and V is TRBV7-9; weak D call: TRBD2 (7 bases). V dropped 5 bases and J dropped 3 bases, with 14 bases sitting between them. This CDR3 is 14 amino acids long. Germline CDR1 SEHNR, CDR2 FQNEAQ (reference sequence). The chain's CDR3 is CASSGGAGNYEQYV. In DNA form, the CDR3 reads TGTGCCAGCAGCGGGGGGGCGGGGAACTACGAGCAGTACGTC.

This chain joins TRBV18 and TRBJ1-1; weak D call: TRBD1 (6 bases). This CDR3 is 17 amino acids long. Per the germline V gene, CDR1 is KGHSH and CDR2 is LQKENI. The ends were cut back, 3 bases at V and 0 bases at J, with 17 bases in the middle. In DNA, the CDR3 is TGTGCCAGCTCACCGGGGGCCGGCGGCCTTATGAACACTGAAGCTTTCTTT. Translated: CASSPGAGGLMNTEAFF.

The V and J genes are TRBV10-3 and TRBJ1-5, with D unresolved. Germline-derived CDR1 and CDR2 are ENHRY and SYGVKD. This CDR3 has 17 residues. V shed 0 bases and J shed 2 bases, with 14 bases lying between them. The CDR3 loop is CAISESKTLRGNQPQHF. The CDR3 coding sequence is TGTGCCATCAGTGAGTCGAAAACGCTGCGGGGCAATCAGCCCCAGCATTTT.

The J gene is TRBJ2-7, the V gene TRBV6-5; D might be TRBD1 (6 bases). Germline loops: CDR1 MNHEY, CDR2 SVGAGI. V lost 6 bases, J lost 4 bases, and 13 bases lay in between. This CDR3 region has 13 residues. The CDR3 region has the DNA TGTGCCAGCAGACCTACGGACAGTTACGAGCAGTACTTC. It yields the protein CASRPTDSYEQYF.

The gene calls are TRBV27 and TRBJ2-7; 9 bases are shared with TRBD1. The CDR3 length is 15 residues. Germline assignment: CDR1 MNHEY and CDR2 SMNVEV (reference sequence). Trimming at V came to 5 bases and at J to 0 bases, leaving 5 bases not matched to a gene. This CDR3 reads CASSQDRGYSYEQYF. Written as DNA, the CDR3 is TGTGCCAGCAGTCAGGACAGGGGTTACTCCTACGAGCAGTACTTC.

The J gene is TRBJ1-3, the V gene TRBV2; maybe TRBD1 (5 bases). Germline CDR1 is SNHLY and CDR2 is FYNNEI. Trimming removed 6 bases from V and 4 bases from J, with 16 bases in between. This CDR3 is 15 amino acids long. This chain's CDR3 is CASRGLRQSGNTIYF. The CDR3 DNA sequence: TGTGCCAGCAGGGGTTTAAGACAGTCCGGAAACACCATATATTTT.

The CDR3 loop is CASSLFLVDRGYEQYF. CDR3 in DNA: TGTGCCAGCAGCTTATTTTTGGTGGACAGGGGCTACGAGCAGTACTTC. The V and J genes are TRBV11-2 and TRBJ2-7, with 9 bases aligning to TRBD1. Germline assignment: CDR1 SGHAT and CDR2 FQNNGV. With V trimmed by 2 bases and J by 3 bases, 8 bases remained unmatched. The CDR3 is 16 amino acids.

The V gene is TRBV28, the J gene TRBJ1-1, with D uncertain. The V gene's germline CDR1 is MDHEN and CDR2 SYDVKM. The CDR3 is 14 residues long. V lost 1 base to trimming and J lost 5 bases, with 11 bases between them. The CDR3 DNA sequence: TGTGCCAGCAGTTTATTCCATCGGGGAACTGAAGCTTTCTTT. This codes for CASSLFHRGTEAFF. Using reference TRBV28 and TRBJ1-1 for the parts outside the CDR3, the full variable domain is DVKVTQSSRYLVKRTGEKVFLECVQDMDHENMFWYRQDPGLGLRLIYFSYDVKMKEKGDIPEGYSVSREKKERFSLILESASTNQTSMYLCASSLFHRGTEAFFGQGTRLTVV.

The chain employs TRBV7-2 and TRBJ1-6; 7 positions agree with TRBD1. This CDR3 spans 15 amino acids. The germline gives CDR1 SGHTA, CDR2 FQGNSA. The V gene end was trimmed by 4 bases and the J gene end by 10 bases; junction bases not matched to a gene: 10. CDR3 sequence: CASSSETGTGSPLHF. DNA of the CDR3: TGTGCCAGCAGCTCAGAGACAGGGACGGGATCACCCCTCCACTTT.

This chain joins TRBV7-9 and TRBJ2-3; 10 nucleotides match TRBD1. V was clipped by 3 bases and J by 7 bases; unmatched bases: 10. Germline V gives CDR1 SEHNR, CDR2 FQNEAQ (reference sequence). The CDR3 covers 16 residues. The CDR3 DNA sequence: TGTGCCAGCAGCTTCCTACGGGACAGGGGATCTCATACGCAGTATTTT. Its protein is CASSFLRDRGSHTQYF.

This chain joins TRBV4-3 and TRBJ1-4; 10 bases match TRBD1. With V trimmed by 1 base and J by 4 bases, 0 bases remained unmatched. This CDR3 region has 15 residues. The germline gives CDR1 LGHNA, CDR2 YSLEER. The CDR3 region is CASSQGTGGNEKLFF. In nucleotides, the CDR3 is TGCGCCAGCAGCCAAGGGACAGGGGGTAATGAAAAACTGTTTTTT.

The chain uses TRBV9 and TRBJ1-1; maybe TRBD1 (6 bases). Germline CDR1 reads SGDLS; CDR2 reads YYNGEE. V dropped 3 bases and J dropped 5 bases, with 17 bases sitting between them. The CDR3 spans 15 residues. The CDR3 here is CASSAPRGVGTEAFF. As DNA, the CDR3 is TGTGCCAGCAGCGCGCCCAGGGGAGTGGGTACTGAAGCTTTCTTT.

The chain has TRBV2 and TRBJ1-5; D perhaps matches TRBD1 (5 bases). Trimming removed 7 bases from V and 7 bases from J, with 14 bases in between. Germline lookup yields CDR1 SNHLY and CDR2 FYNNEI. The CDR3 spans 13 residues. The CDR3 loop is CASTAQGGQPQHF. CDR3 DNA: TGTGCCAGCACTGCTCAGGGCGGACAGCCCCAGCATTTT.

The rearrangement joins TRBV6-1 to TRBJ1-5; D not certain. The CDR3 totals 13 residues. V was clipped by 2 bases and J by 4 bases, with 6 bases between them. CDR1 and CDR2 from the germline V gene are MNHNS and SASEGT. CDR3 nucleotide sequence: TGTGCCAGCAGTGAAATTAGAAATCAGCCCCAGCATTTT. Residues: CASSEIRNQPQHF.

This clone appeared a few times. The chain is built from TRBV27 and TRBJ1-6, with D perhaps matching TRBD1 (5 bases). This CDR3 is 14 amino acids long. CDR1 and CDR2 (germline): MNHEY, SMNVEV (reference sequence). Trimming took off 3 bases at V and 8 bases at J, with 11 bases between the two ends. CDR3 sequence reads: CASSFLQGYSPLHF. The CDR3 DNA sequence: TGTGCCAGCAGTTTTCTGCAGGGCTATTCACCCCTCCACTTT.

This chain joins TRBV6-4 and TRBJ1-1; 7 bases are a match to TRBD1. V lost 4 bases and J lost 4; bases outside the gene matches: 3. This CDR3 has 13 amino acids. CDR1 and CDR2 from the germline V gene are MRHNA and SNTAGT. In DNA form, the CDR3 reads TGTGCCAGCAGTGTTCAGGGGGGCACTGAAGCTTTCTTT. As protein: CASSVQGGTEAFF.

The rearrangement joins TRBV6-4 to TRBJ1-5, with 9 nucleotides matching TRBD1. The CDR3 length is 17 residues. CDR1 is MRHNA and CDR2 is SNTAGT in the germline V gene. Unmatched junction bases numbered 8, after V lost 2 bases and J lost 3 bases. CDR3 nucleotide sequence: TGTGCCAGCAGTGACGCTCCGGGACAGGGAGACAATCAGCCCCAGCATTTT. It is translated as CASSDAPGQGDNQPQHF.

The chain recombines TRBV6-5 with TRBJ1-1; the D gene is possibly TRBD1 (5 bases). Trimming took 2 bases from V and 1 from J, leaving 5 bases between them. Germline values: CDR1 MNHEY, CDR2 SVGAGI. CDR3 length: 13 residues. The CDR3 bases are TGTGCCAGCAGTTACGGACAGAACACTGAAGCTTTCTTT. Its translation: CASSYGQNTEAFF.

The count of this clone is one. The V gene is TRBV25-1, the J gene TRBJ2-5, with 10 bases that match TRBD1. The trim removed 6 bases at V and 4 bases at J, leaving 5 bases unmatched. This CDR3 comprises 14 residues. The germline V gene has CDR1 MGHDK and CDR2 SYGVNS. CDR3 in amino acids: CASRATGGLETQYF. For the CDR3, the DNA is TGTGCCAGCAGGGCGACAGGGGGCCTAGAGACCCAGTACTTC.

V gene TRBV7-8 combines with J gene TRBJ1-2; D is unclear. V was cut by 11 bases and J by 8 bases, with 27 bases left in between. There are 15 residues in the CDR3. From germline, CDR1 is SGHVS and CDR2 FQNEAQ. In DNA, the CDR3 is TGTGCCGGAGGAGATCTCCCCGTACGCCATAACGGCTACACCTTC. This translates into CAGGDLPVRHNGYTF.

V and J are TRBV2 and TRBJ1-1; D possibly corresponds to TRBD1 (5 bases). In germline, CDR1 is SNHLY, CDR2 FYNNEI. There are 15 residues in the CDR3. Trimming removed 7 bases at V and 0 bases at J, with 15 bases between. Written as DNA, the CDR3 is TGTGCCAGCAATAGTCAGGGATCGGTGAACACTGAAGCTTTCTTT. It translates to CASNSQGSVNTEAFF.

V is TRBV4-1 and J is TRBJ1-6; D is undetermined. This CDR3 spans 15 amino acids. With 0 bases removed from V and 3 bases from J, the gap between germline ends came to 6 bases. Germline V gives CDR1 MGHRA, CDR2 YSYEKL. The CDR3 DNA is TGCGCCAGCAGCCAAGATGGGCTCTATAATTCACCCCTCCACTTT. Translating gives CASSQDGLYNSPLHF.

The genes are TRBV28 and TRBJ1-1; TRBD1 aligns across 9 bases. Germline V gives CDR1 MDHEN, CDR2 SYDVKM. This CDR3 region has 20 residues. V lost 6 bases and J lost 6; bases outside the gene matches: 26. The CDR3 nucleotides read TGTGCCAGCAGACACAAATATCGGCAGACCCGGGACAGGGAGGAGTCTGAAGCTTTCTTT. Translated: CASRHKYRQTRDREESEAFF.